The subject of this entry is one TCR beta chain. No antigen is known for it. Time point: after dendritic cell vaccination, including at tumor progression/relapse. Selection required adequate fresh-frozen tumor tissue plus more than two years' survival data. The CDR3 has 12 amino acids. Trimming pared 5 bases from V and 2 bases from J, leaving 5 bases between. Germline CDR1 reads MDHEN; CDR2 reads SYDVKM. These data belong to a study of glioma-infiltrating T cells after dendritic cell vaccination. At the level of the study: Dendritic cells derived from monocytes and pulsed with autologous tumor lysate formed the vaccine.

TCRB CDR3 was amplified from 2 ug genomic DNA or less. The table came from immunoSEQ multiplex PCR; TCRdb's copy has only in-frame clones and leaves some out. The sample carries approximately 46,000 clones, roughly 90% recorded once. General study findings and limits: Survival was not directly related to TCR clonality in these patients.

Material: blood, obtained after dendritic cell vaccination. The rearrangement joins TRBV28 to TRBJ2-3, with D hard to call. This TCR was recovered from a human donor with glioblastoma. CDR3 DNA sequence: TGTGCCAGCAGTCCTAACACAGATACGCAGTATTTT. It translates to CASSPNTDTQYF.